The 16 T cell receptor beta chains in this list originate from one sample, sequenced in a study of T-cell reconstitution after alpha-beta-depleted transplantation in children. Unique molecular identifiers were incorporated when the TCRbeta library was constructed. TCRdb called the PCR reads again in MiXCR, with one record for every CDR3 protein. The sample lists over 200,000 distinct CDR3 sequences; approximately 9% were seen once. The sequences come from PBMCs from the stem cell graft donor, collected from the stem cell graft. Receptors originate from a human donor who donated a stem cell graft to a child with acute lymphoblastic leukemia.

V usage is TRBV3-1 and J usage is TRBJ1-2; possible D gene TRBD1, 6 bases. Trimming removed 0 bases from V and 7 bases from J, with 9 bases in between. This CDR3 region has 13 residues. Germline CDR1 LGHDT, CDR2 YNNKEL (reference sequence). CDR3 DNA: TGTGCCAGCAGCCAAGAGACCAGGGGTGGCTACACCTTC. Protein sequence: CASSQETRGGYTF.

This clonotype has a count of ten or more. The rearrangement uses TRBV20-1 and TRBJ1-1; possible D gene TRBD1, 6 bases. Germline-derived CDR1 and CDR2 are DFQATT and SNEGSKA (reference sequence). The CDR3 totals 13 residues. The germline V and J ends were trimmed by 3 bases and 0 bases, with 8 bases remaining between them. This CDR3 reads CSASRGLNTEAFF. The CDR3 DNA is TGCAGTGCTAGCAGGGGACTGAACACTGAAGCTTTCTTT.

This clonotype has at least ten counts. This chain links TRBV7-9 with TRBJ1-4; D is unresolved. Germline assignment: CDR1 SEHNR and CDR2 FQNEAQ (reference sequence). The CDR3 sequence is 12 residues long. The germline V and J ends were trimmed by 8 bases and 7 bases, with 11 bases remaining between them. CDR3 nucleotides: TGTGCCAGCGGTGTAGGGCCTGAAAAACTGTTTTTT. This gives the protein CASGVGPEKLFF.

The gene calls are TRBV19 and TRBJ1-5; possible D gene TRBD1, 5 bases. V gave up 7 bases and J gave up 2 bases, with 18 bases separating them. CDR1 is LNHDA and CDR2 is SQIVND in the germline V gene (reference sequence). CDR3 length equals 16 residues. CDR3 residues: CASNKVQGFGNQPQHF. As DNA, the CDR3 is TGTGCCAGTAACAAGGTCCAGGGTTTCGGCAATCAGCCCCAGCATTTT.

This clonotype was seen a few times. The rearrangement joins TRBV9 to TRBJ2-5; 9 bases agree with TRBD2. Per germline, CDR1 SGDLS and CDR2 YYNGEE. V trimming: 0 bases; J trimming: 1 base; junction bases outside the gene matches: 7. The CDR3 loop spans 17 amino acids. The CDR3 loop is CASSVDPSGGSQETQYF. The DNA of the CDR3 is TGTGCCAGCAGCGTAGATCCGAGCGGGGGGTCCCAAGAGACCCAGTACTTC.

This clonotype was counted at least ten times. The chain is built from TRBV24-1 and TRBJ1-5; no reliable D call. The CDR3 length is 14 residues. Trimming left V 9 bases short and J 0 bases short, with 11 bases between. The germline V gene has CDR1 KGHDR and CDR2 SFDVKD. CDR3 sequence: CATSLRSSNQPQHF. The CDR3, as DNA: TGTGCCACCTCTCTCCGAAGTAGCAATCAGCCCCAGCATTTT.

The J gene is TRBJ1-1, the V gene TRBV18, with 9 bases identical to TRBD1. V trimming: 4 bases; J trimming: 0 bases; junction bases outside the gene matches: 3. The CDR3 is 15 amino acids. CDR1 and CDR2 from the germline V gene are KGHSH and LQKENI. The CDR3 region is CASSQTGGMNTEAFF. As DNA, the CDR3 is TGTGCCAGCTCACAGACAGGGGGAATGAACACTGAAGCTTTCTTT.

This clonotype was seen ten or more times. The chain uses TRBV27 and TRBJ2-7; tentatively, D is TRBD1 (5 bases). From germline, CDR1 is MNHEY and CDR2 SMNVEV (reference sequence). V lost 2 bases, J lost 6 bases, and 11 bases lay in between. The CDR3 sequence is 13 residues long. CDR3 residues: CASSLGAVGEQYF. In DNA form, the CDR3 reads TGTGCCAGCAGTTTAGGGGCAGTAGGCGAGCAGTACTTC.

This clonotype was recorded at least ten times. The V gene is TRBV27, the J gene TRBJ2-3; D ambiguous. The CDR3 runs 14 residues. V gave up 3 bases and J gave up 3 bases, with 10 bases separating them. The V gene's germline CDR1 is MNHEY and CDR2 SMNVEV (reference sequence). CDR3 bases: TGTGCCAGCAGTTTGGGCTGGCAAACAGATACGCAGTATTTT. This codes for CASSLGWQTDTQYF.

Comment on this clonotype: A read error may produce the germline difference seen at one junction end. J is TRBJ1-1 and V is TRBV7-9, with D possibly matching TRBD1 (5 bases). The germline V gene encodes CDR1 SEHNR and CDR2 FQNEAQ (reference sequence). The CDR3 has 15 residues. CDR3 DNA sequence: TGTACCAGCAGCTTAGGTACAGGAGCGACATCAGAAGCTATCTTT. This codes for CTSSLGTGATSEAIF.

This clonotype was seen a few times. This chain uses TRBV3-1 with TRBJ2-2, with D uncertain. The CDR3 contains 13 residues. Trimming took 0 bases from V and 6 from J, leaving 5 bases between them. Germline V gives CDR1 LGHDT, CDR2 YNNKEL (reference sequence). CDR3 sequence reads: CASSQEIAGELFF. Here the CDR3 DNA reads TGTGCCAGCAGCCAAGAAATTGCCGGGGAGCTGTTTTTT. Together with reference TRBV3-1 and TRBJ2-2, the CDR3 gives the full variable domain: DTAVSQTPKYLVTQMGNDKSIKCEQNLGHDTMYWYKQDSKKFLKIMFSYNNKELIINETVPNRFSPKSPDKAHLNLHINSLELGDSAVYFCASSQEIAGELFFGEGSRLTVL.

As regards this clonotype: A much bigger clone sits one base away, suggesting this may be a read error. The J gene is TRBJ2-2, the V gene TRBV4-3; D possibly matches TRBD1 or TRBD2 (5 bases each). The CDR3 contains 17 residues. The germline CDR1 and CDR2 sequences are LGHNA and YSLEER. DNA for the CDR3: TGCGCCAGCAGCCAAGAAAGGGCAGGGATGAACACCGGGGAGCTGATTTTT. This gives the protein CASSQERAGMNTGELIF.

In its sample, this clonotype was seen many times. This chain links TRBV7-2 with TRBJ1-1; D is perhaps TRBD1 (5 bases). The CDR3 length is 15 residues. The germline V gene encodes CDR1 SGHTA and CDR2 FQGNSA. V was trimmed by 3 bases and J by 5 bases, leaving 16 bases between them. The CDR3 reads CASSLAGVQGTEAFF. As DNA, the CDR3 is TGTGCCAGCAGCTTGGCCGGGGTGCAGGGAACTGAAGCTTTCTTT.

The chain joins TRBV12-5 to TRBJ2-1; tentatively, D is TRBD1 (6 bases). Trimming shortened V by 1 base and J by 2 bases, and 12 bases separated the two germline ends. The germline CDR1 and CDR2 sequences are LGHNT and FRNRAP. This CDR3 has 16 amino acids. DNA of the CDR3: TGTGCTAGTGGTTTGGGGGTAGGGGGTACCTACAATGAGCAGTTCTTC. Residues: CASGLGVGGTYNEQFF.

On this clonotype itself: A single base separates this from a much larger clone, so it may be a read error. The gene calls are TRBV20-1 and TRBJ2-5; possible D gene TRBD2, 6 bases. There are 16 residues in the CDR3. Germline-derived CDR1 and CDR2 are DFQATT and SNEGSKA (reference sequence). The CDR3, as DNA: TGCTGTGCTAGAAGTGACGGGGGAAGGTACCAAGAGACCCAGTACTTC. It codes for CCARSDGGRYQETQYF.

This clonotype was picked up many times. The chain carries TRBV10-3 and TRBJ1-1, with 7 bases fitting TRBD1. Germline CDR1 and CDR2: ENHRY and SYGVKD. V was clipped by 11 bases and J by 6 bases; unmatched bases: 9. The CDR3 runs to 12 residues. The CDR3 coding sequence is TGTGCCGCGGGAACAGGGGCCCCTGAAGCTTTCTTT. Amino acid sequence: CAAGTGAPEAFF.